This TCR beta chain was observed in a study of identical twins. Germline CDR1 is MNHEY and CDR2 is SMNVEV (reference sequence). This CDR3 contains 16 residues. To note about this clonotype: One junction end does not reproduce the germline sequence, and a read error may be involved.

Each cDNA held unique molecular identifiers, and template switching gave it a universal primer site. MiXCR was run by TCRdb on the 5' RACE reads, yielding one entry per CDR3 protein. The top ten hold 35% to 50% of the sample, which has approximately 210,000 distinct CDR3 sequences, around 15% seen once. These data are also associated with another study on T cells expressing NK-cell markers. From that study: Similarly, these clonotypes led the CD3+CD56-NKG2C+ fraction as well in several donors.

Sequencing was done on a sample of CD8+ T cells sorted from blood. This TCR was recovered from a young woman in good health. The rearrangement joins TRBV27 to TRBJ2-7, with D perhaps given as TRBD1 or TRBD2 (5 bases each). The CDR3 loop is CASSLSGTDTTYGQYF. CDR3 bases: TGTGCCAGCAGTTTATCGGGGACCGACACTACCTACGGGCAGTACTTC.